This passage covers 13 T cell receptor beta chains from one sample sequenced in a study of blood T cells in healthy people across ages. PCR was performed a second time for roughly 7 to 11 cycles using a sample-barcoded 5' primer and a J-beta primer mix. TCRdb processed the 5' RACE reads anew with MiXCR; each CDR3 protein has one entry. The repertoire holds roughly 800,000 distinct CDR3 sequences, with roughly 25% as singletons. These records were also assigned to another study, of T cells of mothers and their children.

The sequencing input was blood. The receptors were sampled from a boy younger than 18 in good health.

This chain uses TRBV4-1 with TRBJ2-1, with 12 bases identical to TRBD2. Germline loops: CDR1 MGHRA, CDR2 YSYEKL. V dropped 5 bases and J dropped 7; count of bases not matched to a gene: 3. The CDR3 extends over 14 amino acids. CDR3 protein: CASSGTSGRNEQFF. The CDR3 DNA follows: TGCGCCAGCAGCGGGACTAGCGGGCGTAATGAGCAGTTCTTC.

V usage is TRBV29-1 and J usage is TRBJ2-5, with 8 bases fitting TRBD2. Per germline, CDR1 SQVTM and CDR2 ANQGSEA. This CDR3 has 11 amino acids. After removal of 7 bases from V and 5 bases from J, the junction contained 3 bases not matched to a gene. Here the CDR3 DNA reads TGCAGCGCCGGGGGGGGTGAGACCCAGTACTTC. As protein: CSAGGGETQYF.

This clonotype was seen a handful of times. The chain carries TRBV28 and TRBJ2-1, with 8 nucleotides matching TRBD2. The DNA end is more similar to TRBJ2-7, so the J call may be wrong. Looked up from germline, CDR1 is MDHEN and CDR2 is SYDVKM. This CDR3 has 15 residues. CDR3 sequence reads: CASSLYTSGAHEQYF. Here the CDR3 DNA reads TGTGCCAGCAGTTTGTACACTAGCGGTGCCCACGAGCAGTACTTC.

This clonotype was observed a handful of times. The chain carries TRBV28 and TRBJ2-7; 12 bases are a match to TRBD1. Trimming took 5 bases from V and 8 from J; bases not matched to a gene: 13. The CDR3 has 16 amino acids. Germline V gene sequence: CDR1 MDHEN, CDR2 SYDVKM. As DNA, the CDR3 is TGTGCCAGCAGTCCTCAGGTGGGACAGGGGGCTGTAAAGCAGTACTTC. Amino acids: CASSPQVGQGAVKQYF.

The chain uses TRBV10-2 and TRBJ2-5; D tentatively fits TRBD1 or TRBD2 (5 bases each). Germline values: CDR1 WSHSY, CDR2 SAAADI. This CDR3 region has 15 residues. Trimming cost V 6 bases and J 11 bases, with 25 bases left between them. For the CDR3, the DNA is TGCGCCAGCAGCGAAATCTCAACACAGGTTGGGGAGCAGTACTTC. As protein: CASSEISTQVGEQYF.

This clonotype turned up a few times. At one end, the junction sequence differs from germline, possibly due to a read error. J is TRBJ2-7 and V is TRBV12-3 or TRBV12-4; 12 nucleotides line up with TRBD1. The CDR3 is 11 amino acids. The CDR3 coding sequence is TGTGCCAGCAGTCACGGGACAGGGGGCCTCTTC. It is translated as CASSHGTGGLF.

The CDR3 DNA is TGCAGTGCTAGAGAAAACAGGGCTTACCAAGAGACCCAGTACTTC. This translates into CSARENRAYQETQYF. The V call is TRBV20-1, the J call TRBJ2-5, with D possibly TRBD1 on 6 matching bases. The V end lost 0 bases, the J end lost 0 bases, and 11 bases lay between the germline ends. The V gene's germline CDR1 is DFQATT and CDR2 SNEGSKA (reference sequence). CDR3 length: 15 amino acids.

This sequence joins TRBV5-1 and TRBJ2-1; possible D gene TRBD1, 5 bases. Germline V CDR1 and CDR2: SGHRS, YFSETQ. V dropped 0 bases and J dropped 3 bases, with 13 bases sitting between them. This CDR3 spans 16 amino acids. The CDR3 DNA is TGCGCCAGCAGCTTGGAGGGGAACGGGCGCTACAATGAGCAGTTCTTC. Encoded protein: CASSLEGNGRYNEQFF. Full variable domain (outside the CDR3, taken from reference TRBV5-1 and TRBJ2-1): KAGVTQTPRYLIKTRGQQVTLSCSPISGHRSVSWYQQTPGQGLQFLFEYFSETQRNKGNFPGRFSGRQFSNSRSEMNVSTLELGDSALYLCASSLEGNGRYNEQFFGPGTRLTVL.

The gene calls are TRBV5-1 and TRBJ2-3; D not certain. Germline assignment: CDR1 SGHRS and CDR2 YFSETQ. The CDR3 loop spans 15 amino acids. V shed 1 base and J shed 5 bases, with 14 bases lying between them. The CDR3: CASSLLASLEDTQYF. In DNA form, the CDR3 reads TGCGCCAGCAGCTTGCTGGCCTCCCTTGAAGATACGCAGTATTTT.

This chain connects TRBV12-3 or TRBV12-4 to TRBJ2-2; D not certain. The CDR3 extends over 13 amino acids. V was trimmed by 7 bases and J by 7 bases, leaving 13 bases between them. The CDR3 region has the DNA TGTGCCAGCACCCAAATGACCAACGGGGAGCTGTTTTTT. It translates to CASTQMTNGELFF.

The gene calls are TRBV11-2 and TRBJ2-5; TRBD2 matches 9 bases. This CDR3 spans 15 amino acids. Germline V gives CDR1 SGHAT, CDR2 FQNNGV. The trim removed 1 base at V and 4 bases at J, leaving 4 bases unmatched. CDR3 bases: TGTGCCAGCAGCTTAGGCCCAGCGGGGGGAGAGACCCAGTACTTC. It specifies CASSLGPAGGETQYF.

In its sample, this clonotype was seen a few times. This chain links TRBV7-3 with TRBJ2-3; D is perhaps TRBD2 (6 bases). V was shortened by 6 bases and J by 5 bases, with 24 bases between the two germline ends. Germline loops: CDR1 SGHTA, CDR2 FQGTGA. This CDR3 contains 17 residues. The CDR3 region is CASSHYPGLPDGDTQYF. In nucleotides, the CDR3 is TGTGCCAGCAGTCATTATCCGGGACTCCCCGACGGAGATACGCAGTATTTT. The whole variable domain, filled in from reference TRBV7-3 and TRBJ2-3, reads GAGVSQTPSNKVTEKGKYVELRCDPISGHTALYWYRQSLGQGPEFLIYFQGTGAADDSGLPNDRFFAVRPEGSVSTLKIQRTERGDSAVYLCASSHYPGLPDGDTQYFGPGTRLTVL.

This clonotype has more than one count but fewer than ten. The chain couples TRBV2 to TRBJ2-5; 10 nucleotides agree with TRBD1. The J call is uncertain, as TRBJ2-7 better fits the DNA end. This CDR3 has 12 residues. Germline assignment: CDR1 SNHLY and CDR2 FYNNEI. CDR3 loop: CASGQGVGEQYF. The CDR3 nucleotides are TGTGCCAGTGGACAGGGGGTCGGCGAGCAGTACTTC.